This TCR beta chain was found in a study of metastatic and nonmetastatic thyroid tumors (dated by TCRdb to the early 2020s). Regarding the complete study: For patients with malignant and with benign thyroid disease, the researchers compared repertoires between peripheral blood samples and tumor or nodule tissue samples. What the work shows at the level of the full study, not this receptor alone: TCR beta diversity was reported as significantly higher in malignant tumors than in benign nodules, in both blood and tumor samples.

This clone is labeled large (0.1 to 1%). Its specific antigen is unknown. One base away there is no much larger clone; base qualities are not given. Preparation of the library involved PCR. The data were produced on an Illumina HiSeq 4000. High-throughput sequencing was used to profile the TCR beta-chain CDR3 region of each patient. The authors processed their data as follows. CDR3 differences across clinicopathological groups were used to build a classifier for discriminating distant-metastatic papillary thyroid cancer patients. The Shannon index was used to measure repertoire diversity, and the Morisita-Horn index was used to measure how similar tumor and blood repertoires were. TCRdb reworked the public reads: Q25 trimming with fastp, MiXCR clone assembly, productive beta chains retained. These V and J calls originate from TCRdb's pipeline instead of the authors' own analysis. This sample holds over 20,000 clones; about 10% were observed only once. In total, the top ten clones hold approximately 8% of the sample.

Looking up the germline V gene (reference sequence) yields CDR1 LNHNV and CDR2 YYDKDF. V is clipped by 2 bases and J by 3 bases, and the sequence between their germline boundaries is 7 bases long. From the cysteine up to the phenylalanine, the CDR3 has a length of 14 residues. This entry keeps only the CDR3 DNA: 42 bases, framed from base 1. No treatment had been received by any patient before thyroid surgery. Patient clinical samples collected from about 2011 to 2019 were retrospectively analysed using T-cell receptor beta sequencing. Sample: blood. The receptor was isolated from a female donor with papillary thyroid cancer or a benign thyroid nodule (not recorded which). Some clones in this sample may be carry-over from other donors' samples. This receptor chain uses TRBV15 and TRBJ2-2; the D gene is perhaps TRBD1, on 5 matching bases. The CDR3 region: CATSRQGDTGELFF. The bases read TGTGCCACCAGCAGACAGGGCGACACCGGGGAGCTGTTTTTT. Here the CDR3 is joined to the reference TRBV15 and TRBJ2-2 genes, and the full variable domain is: DAMVIQNPRYQVTQFGKPVTLSCSQTLNHNVMYWYQQKSSQAPKLLFHYYDKDFNNEADTPDNFQSRRPNTSFCFLDIRSPGLGDTAMYLCATSRQGDTGELFFGEGSRLTVL.